This T cell receptor beta chain came from a study of T-cell reconstitution after alpha-beta-depleted transplantation in children. The CDR3 is made up of 11 amino acids. Trimming left V 4 bases short and J 11 bases short, with 9 bases between. CDR1 and CDR2 (germline): SQVTM, ANQGSEA. Unique molecular identifiers were built into the TCRbeta library. TCRdb independently ran MiXCR on the PCR reads; one entry per CDR3 protein. The sample contains some 500,000 distinct CDR3 sequences, around 18% of which appear only once. This receptor was identified in a human donor who donated a stem cell graft to a child with acute lymphoblastic leukemia. The specimen was PBMCs from the stem cell graft donor, collected from the stem cell graft. This chain uses TRBV29-1 with TRBJ1-6; no reliable D call. The CDR3 spells CSVGQDPPLHF. The CDR3 nucleotides read TGCAGCGTTGGGCAGGATCCACCCCTCCACTTT.